Only a few counts were recorded for the clone carrying this TCR beta chain. Antigen specificity is unknown. The sample belongs to a study of type 1 regulatory T cells. Points from the study as a whole: Compared with non-Tr1 cells, Tr1 cells showed a narrower TCR repertoire.

The CDR3 totals 13 residues. V was clipped by 2 bases and J by 5 bases, with 8 bases between them. CDR1 is SGHKS and CDR2 is YYEKEE in the germline V gene (reference sequence). From the reads, TCRdb called clonotypes with MiXCR, one entry per CDR3 protein. The sample includes tens of thousands of distinct CDR3 sequences, less than 25% seen only once; the top ten take 8.3%. Sequencing was done on a sample of cultured type 1 regulatory T (Tr1) cells, either the whole culture or a sorted fraction (not recorded which). This receptor was identified in a human donor in good health. The rearrangement joins TRBV5-5 to TRBJ1-5; no definite D call. The CDR3 nucleotides read TGTGCCAGCAGCTTTGGTCAGGATCAGCCCCAGCATTTT. Translating it yields CASSFGQDQPQHF.